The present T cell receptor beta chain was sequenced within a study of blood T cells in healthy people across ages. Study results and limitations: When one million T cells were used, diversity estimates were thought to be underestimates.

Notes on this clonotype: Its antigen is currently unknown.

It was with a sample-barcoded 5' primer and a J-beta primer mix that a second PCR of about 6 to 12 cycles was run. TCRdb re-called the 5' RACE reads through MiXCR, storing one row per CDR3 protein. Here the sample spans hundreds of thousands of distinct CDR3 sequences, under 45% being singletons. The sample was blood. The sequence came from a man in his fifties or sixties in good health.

The DNA for the CDR3 is TGTGCCAGCAGCCACTGGACAGGGGACAGCTATGGCTACACCTTC. It encodes CASSHWTGDSYGYTF. The chain uses TRBV11-2 and TRBJ1-2, with 9 nucleotides matching TRBD1. Germline CDR1 is SGHAT and CDR2 is FQNNGV. The trim removed 5 bases at V and 4 bases at J, leaving 8 bases unmatched. CDR3 length equals 15 residues.